The following is a T cell receptor (beta chain) sequence with its context. Its antigen is unknown. CDR1 and CDR2 from the germline V gene are MDHEN and SYDVKM. The CDR3 is 12 amino acids. The ends were cut back, 5 bases at V and 10 bases at J, with 12 bases in the middle. This record comes from a study of post-analysis software for immune sequencing data. Findings and caveats of the study: With TRBV5-6, TRBV5-1 and TRBV20-1 included, 5 or 6 TRBV segments were more frequent in patients than in controls. Normalized Chao1 diversity was significantly lower in multiple sclerosis patients than in controls. F-measure co-clustering was strong for batch-matched samples.

Every TCR beta cDNA library bore unique molecular identifiers. TCRdb redid the calling of the PCR reads with MiXCR, one entry per CDR3 protein. The sample records about 210,000 distinct CDR3 sequences, 29% being singletons. The sequence came from a girl younger than 18 with multiple sclerosis. The V gene is TRBV28, the J gene TRBJ2-1; no clear D. The material sequenced was blood. The CDR3 DNA is TGTGCCAGCAGTCTGAAGACCTACGAGCAGTTCTTC. Protein: CASSLKTYEQFF.